This TCR beta chain was recorded in a study of cytomegalovirus exposure and HLA in healthy donors (dated by TCRdb to the late 2010s). Concerning the study at large: According to a later analysis, the 120 or so validation repertoires were produced on the same platform as the approximately 620 repertoires of the first cohort. The study was designed to test whether signatures of past pathogen exposure could be identified by cataloging public T cell receptors. Besides the first cohort of roughly 660 subjects, a separate validation cohort made up of 120 different subjects was used. The study combined high-throughput TCR immunosequencing, statistical association of individual TCRs with disease status, and machine learning to predict cytomegalovirus infection status. Broad study findings and their caveats: In the study, approximately 160 TCR beta chains were listed as associated with cytomegalovirus. In a later analysis, TCRs clustered in the first cohort were found to also tend to co-occur in the 130 or so validation repertoires, with approximately 95% of cluster scores above 0. The classifier was reported to diagnose cytomegalovirus status with high specificity and sensitivity in both the original cohort and the validation cohort. All 120 or so repertoires were used to score co-occurrence in the validation cohort in a later analysis, because that analysis had no HLA typing for the cohort. While some public TCRs were present in many individuals, most TCR sequences turned up only very rarely across donors. It was suggested by the authors that the approach could potentially be generalized to other disease states and immunological phenotypes. In vitro tests confirmed that a few of the cytomegalovirus-associated TCR beta chains recognize cytomegalovirus antigens.

In regard to this clone: What this receptor recognizes is not known. Base qualities were left out, and no much larger clone turns up one base away.

Inclusive of the bounding cysteine and phenylalanine, the CDR3 is 15 residues long. Of all the DNA, just the CDR3 is kept, 45 bases in frame from base 1. In the germline V gene (reference sequence), CDR1 corresponds to SGHNT and CDR2 to YYREEE. The V end gives up 4 bases and the J end 3 bases, leaving 8 bases in the junction not matched to a gene. Libraries were prepared through the immunoSEQ multiplex PCR assay. On the authors' methods: To diagnose cytomegalovirus status from the catalog of TCR beta chain sequences, a statistical classification framework was built. TCRdb provides this immuneACCESS table in a form limited to in-frame rearrangements. Some clones are lacking; in checked studies, under half of them reflect an unresolved V gene, and why the rest are absent is not known. V, J and clone size are those of that table, while D and trimming were read from the DNA. The sample includes about 360,000 clones, with more than 80% observed a single time. Clones ranked in the top ten supply roughly 0.75% of the sample.

Separate from the approximately 690-subject first cohort, the validation cohort of roughly 130 subjects was the group to which the donors belonged. This sequence was found in a woman between 18 and 29 years old in good health and CMV-seronegative. Sequences were obtained from PBMCs. The rearrangement joined TRBV5-4 to TRBJ2-7; 9 middle bases align to TRBD1. The sequenced DNA: TGTGCCAGCAGCCGTCCTGGGACAGGGCTCTACGAGCAGTACTTC. It is translated as CASSRPGTGLYEQYF.